The 24 T cell receptor beta chains below all came from one sample that was sequenced in a study of T-cell reconstitution after alpha-beta-depleted transplantation in children (dated by TCRdb to the mid-2010s). Taken with the paper, the label for treatment or condition translates to: allogeneic hematopoietic cell transplantation with graft depleted of TCRalphabeta T cells and CD19 B cells. The protocol used for the library was PCR. For sequencing, an Illumina HiSeq 2500 was employed. Molecular barcoding was employed in the preparation of TCR libraries, with unique molecular identifiers being used to normalize TCRbeta repertoire quantification. The public sequencing data were trimmed at Q25 with fastp and processed into clonotypes with MiXCR by TCRdb, which kept only in-frame beta chains. Here each entry gathers all rows of one CDR3 protein and keeps the most common genes and DNA. The table for this sample lists 550,000 to 600,000 distinct CDR3 sequences; under 25% of them were counted only once. The top ten hold around 14% of the sample.

The source material was PBMCs, mostly from graft donor cells, sampled 360 days after TCRalphabeta/CD19-depleted stem cell transplant. Receptors originate from a boy under three years old who had a stem cell transplant for acute myeloid leukemia, so the T cells may come from the graft donor.

The chain uses TRBV6-5 and TRBJ2-7; D is possibly TRBD2 (5 bases). CDR1 and CDR2 from the germline V gene are MNHEY and SVGAGI. CDR3 size: 15 residues. Trimming removed 4 bases at V and 3 bases at J, with 16 bases between. The CDR3 DNA sequence: TGTGCCAGCAGTTTATCCAGCGGCCTTGACTACGAGCAGTACTTC. This codes for CASSLSSGLDYEQYF.

Many counts were recorded for this clonotype. The V call is TRBV5-4, the J call TRBJ1-2; D uncertain. The CDR3 has 13 residues. The V gene lost 0 bases and the J gene lost 8 bases, with 11 bases spanning the gap. The germline gives CDR1 SGHNT, CDR2 YYREEE (reference sequence). CDR3 region: CASSLAPGRGYTF. DNA for the CDR3: TGTGCCAGCAGCTTGGCCCCGGGAAGAGGCTACACCTTC.

The genes are TRBV5-1 and TRBJ2-5, with 9 bases fitting TRBD2. V dropped 0 bases and J dropped 5; count of bases not matched to a gene: 20. The CDR3 length is 20 residues. Per the germline V gene, CDR1 is SGHRS and CDR2 is YFSETQ. The CDR3 DNA reads TGCGCCAGCAGCTTGGCGAATAGCGGGGGCCGACTAATCTTTGAGGAGACCCAGTACTTC. This translates into CASSLANSGGRLIFEETQYF.

This clonotype was found once. The V call is TRBV20-1, the J call TRBJ2-4, with 9 bases identical to TRBD1. V gave up 2 bases and J gave up 1 base; unmatched junction bases: 15. Germline CDR1 is DFQATT and CDR2 is SNEGSKA (reference sequence). The length of the CDR3 is 19 residues. CDR3 coding DNA: TGCAGTGCTAGAAAACAGGGGGCTCAGATGCAGGGTGCCAAAAACATTCAGTACTTC. This gives the protein CSARKQGAQMQGAKNIQYF.

Many counts were recorded for this clonotype. The CDR3 DNA is TGCAGCGTTGGGCCGACAGGATCAACAGATACGCAGTATTTT. Translation gives CSVGPTGSTDTQYF. The rearrangement uses TRBV29-1 and TRBJ2-3; TRBD1 might be the D (6 bases). There are 14 residues in the CDR3. The V and J ends lost 4 bases and 3 bases respectively, with 14 bases between them. Germline CDR1 is SQVTM and CDR2 is ANQGSEA.

This chain joins TRBV20-1 and TRBJ2-1; D unresolved. CDR1 and CDR2 (germline): DFQATT, SNEGSKA (reference sequence). Trimming left V 5 bases short and J 7 bases short, with 6 bases between. This CDR3 contains 10 residues. The CDR3 DNA reads TGCAGTGCTGTGCGTAATGAGCAGTTCTTC. It yields the protein CSAVRNEQFF.

This clonotype was detected only a few times. The gene calls are TRBV20-1 and TRBJ2-3; 7 bases are shared with TRBD1. The CDR3 is made up of 15 amino acids. The germline V gene encodes CDR1 DFQATT and CDR2 SNEGSKA (reference sequence). Trimming took 6 bases from V and 2 from J; bases not matched to a gene: 11. The CDR3 region has the DNA TGCAGTGCCTTCCGGACAGGACGGCTCACAGATACGCAGTATTTT. It is translated as CSAFRTGRLTDTQYF.

The gene calls are TRBV20-1 and TRBJ2-7, with D possibly TRBD1 on 5 matching bases. This CDR3 spans 14 amino acids. From germline, CDR1 is DFQATT and CDR2 SNEGSKA (reference sequence). V dropped 0 bases and J dropped 7 bases, with 16 bases sitting between them. The DNA for the CDR3 is TGCAGTGCTAGAGAGTTCAGGGTCCTTAAGGAGCAGTACTTC. Its protein is CSAREFRVLKEQYF.

This clonotype was detected only a few times. The chain is built from TRBV6-5 and TRBJ2-5, with 8 nucleotides matching TRBD2. The CDR3 length is 16 residues. The germline V gene encodes CDR1 MNHEY and CDR2 SVGAGI. Germline trimming cut 0 bases from V and 5 bases from J; bases unmatched to any gene: 8. The CDR3 here is CASSYSLRGEGETQYF. CDR3 DNA sequence: TGTGCCAGCAGTTACTCTCTGCGGGGGGAAGGGGAGACCCAGTACTTC.

J is TRBJ2-2 and V is TRBV20-1; 8 bases line up with TRBD2. The junction had 13 bases not matched to a gene; V was cut back by 2 bases and J by 5 bases. The germline V gene has CDR1 DFQATT and CDR2 SNEGSKA (reference sequence). This CDR3 has 17 residues. This CDR3 is CSARNAQPGGRTGELFF. Written as DNA, the CDR3 is TGCAGTGCTAGAAATGCGCAGCCGGGGGGGCGAACCGGGGAGCTGTTTTTT.

This clonotype was seen ten or more times. The rearrangement links TRBV14 to TRBJ2-2, with 7 positions matching TRBD2. The V and J ends lost 4 bases and 7 bases, in that order; junction bases with no gene match: 9. The germline V gene encodes CDR1 SGHDN and CDR2 FVKESK. This CDR3 region has 15 residues. The CDR3: CASSPRGGNNGELFF. For the CDR3, the DNA is TGTGCCAGCAGCCCCCGGGGAGGGAATAACGGGGAGCTGTTTTTT.

This clonotype has a single count. In DNA, the CDR3 is TGCGCCAGCAGTGAGCCCGGACGGAACACTGAAGCTTTCTTT. As protein: CASSEPGRNTEAFF. The J gene is TRBJ1-1, the V gene TRBV10-2; D call uncertain. Germline V gene sequence: CDR1 WSHSY, CDR2 SAAADI. This CDR3 has 14 residues. The V and J ends lost 2 bases and 1 base respectively, with 8 bases between them.

V gene TRBV5-6 combines with J gene TRBJ2-1; TRBD1 or TRBD2 may be the D gene (5 bases each). The CDR3 is 14 residues long. Between the trimmed V and J ends, which lost 7 bases and 4 bases, there was a span of 15 bases. CDR1 is SGHDT and CDR2 is YYEEEE in the germline V gene. CDR3 coding DNA: TGTGCCAGCGGCAGTCCGGGACGGTACAATGAGCAGTTCTTC. Amino acid sequence: CASGSPGRYNEQFF.

In this sample, this clonotype turned up a few times. This rearrangement joins TRBV7-9 to TRBJ1-2; D not certain. V was cut by 2 bases and J by 0 bases, with 13 bases left in between. Germline CDR1 reads SEHNR; CDR2 reads FQNEAQ (reference sequence). The CDR3 is 16 residues long. CDR3 DNA sequence: TGTGCCAGCAGCTTATATGCACAGATTACTAACTATGGCTACACCTTC. Its protein is CASSLYAQITNYGYTF.

V is TRBV20-1 and J is TRBJ2-3, with D maybe TRBD2 (5 bases). Looked up from germline, CDR1 is DFQATT and CDR2 is SNEGSKA (reference sequence). The CDR3 loop spans 14 amino acids. V shed 2 bases and J shed 4 bases, with 13 bases lying between them. This CDR3 is CSARPTPGSDTQYF. CDR3 DNA sequence: TGCAGTGCTAGACCGACCCCGGGATCAGATACGCAGTATTTT.

The chain has TRBV20-1 and TRBJ2-5, with 9 positions matching TRBD1. The CDR3 runs 12 residues. Germline values: CDR1 DFQATT, CDR2 SNEGSKA (reference sequence). The ends lost 4 bases at V and 13 bases at J; junction bases unmatched: 10. The chain's CDR3 is CSAKGGQGFPYF. CDR3 bases: TGCAGTGCTAAGGGGGGACAGGGATTCCCGTACTTC.

V and J are TRBV5-4 and TRBJ1-1; 8 bases agree with TRBD1. Germline values: CDR1 SGHNT, CDR2 YYREEE (reference sequence). The V and J ends lost 0 bases and 0 bases, in that order; junction bases with no gene match: 10. The CDR3 is 18 amino acids. The CDR3 bases are TGTGCCAGCAGCTTGGACCCAGGGGGCCATTTCTTGAACACTGAAGCTTTCTTT. Translating it yields CASSLDPGGHFLNTEAFF. Full variable domain (outside the CDR3, taken from reference TRBV5-4 and TRBJ1-1): ETGVTQSPTHLIKTRGQQVTLRCSSQSGHNTVSWYQQALGQGPQFIFQYYREEENGRGNFPPRFSGLQFPNYSSELNVNALELDDSALYLCASSLDPGGHFLNTEAFFGQGTRLTVV.

This clonotype was seen only a few times. The chain recombines TRBV6-2 or TRBV6-3 with TRBJ2-3; TRBD2 aligns across 9 bases. J lost 6 bases, V lost 4 bases, and 11 bases had no gene match. Germline V gives CDR1 MNHEY, CDR2 SVGEGT. The CDR3 covers 16 residues. This CDR3 reads CASSSRGGPNVDTQYF. For the CDR3, the DNA is TGTGCCAGCAGTTCGCGGGGGGGGCCGAACGTGGATACGCAGTATTTT.

This clonotype occurred many times. The V and J genes are TRBV20-1 and TRBJ1-5; 9 bases map to TRBD1. V lost 5 bases and J lost 2; bases outside the gene matches: 4. The length of the CDR3 is 14 residues. Looked up from germline, CDR1 is DFQATT and CDR2 is SNEGSKA (reference sequence). CDR3 nucleotides: TGCAGTGCTTCCCGGGACAGGGGCAATCAGCCCCAGCATTTT. Translation: CSASRDRGNQPQHF.

This clonotype was seen ten or more times. This chain uses TRBV28 with TRBJ2-5; tentative D call: TRBD2 (6 bases). The germline V gene has CDR1 MDHEN and CDR2 SYDVKM. The CDR3 runs 13 residues. With 6 bases removed from V and 3 bases from J, the gap between germline ends came to 11 bases. The CDR3 coding sequence is TGTGCCAGCAGGGACGGGGGAAAAGAGACCCAGTACTTC. Amino acids: CASRDGGKETQYF.

This clonotype was counted a few times. The J gene is TRBJ2-7, the V gene TRBV12-3 or TRBV12-4; D possibly uses TRBD1 or TRBD2 (5 bases each). The V end was cut by 6 bases, the J end by 0 bases, with 15 bases between. This CDR3 is 15 amino acids long. The CDR3 DNA is TGTGCCAGCAGCATTAGCCGGGGCCCCTCCTACGAGCAGTACTTC. This sequence encodes CASSISRGPSYEQYF.

The chain joins TRBV29-1 to TRBJ2-3, with TRBD1 matching over 9 bases. Germline values: CDR1 SQVTM, CDR2 ANQGSEA. V was pared by 5 bases and J by 3 bases, with 6 bases of the junction left unmatched. The CDR3 length is 14 residues. The CDR3 nucleotides read TGCAGCGTTTCCGGGACAGGGTGGACAGATACGCAGTATTTT. Translating it yields CSVSGTGWTDTQYF.

The chain has TRBV20-1 and TRBJ2-2; either TRBD1 or TRBD2 may supply D (5 bases each). Trimming left V 6 bases short and J 1 base short, with 12 bases between. The CDR3 totals 14 residues. Germline V gene sequence: CDR1 DFQATT, CDR2 SNEGSKA (reference sequence). CDR3 DNA: TGCAGTGCGACCGGGACCGAGAACACCGGGGAGCTGTTTTTT. This gives the protein CSATGTENTGELFF.

This clonotype turned up a few times. The chain couples TRBV28 to TRBJ2-7; a weak D match, TRBD1 (6 bases). CDR1 is MDHEN and CDR2 is SYDVKM in the germline V gene. V was cut by 2 bases and J by 4 bases, with 15 bases left in between. CDR3 length equals 15 residues. Here the CDR3 reads CASSLHQGLGYEQYF. The CDR3 DNA reads as TGTGCCAGCAGTTTACACCAGGGGCTAGGGTACGAGCAGTACTTC.